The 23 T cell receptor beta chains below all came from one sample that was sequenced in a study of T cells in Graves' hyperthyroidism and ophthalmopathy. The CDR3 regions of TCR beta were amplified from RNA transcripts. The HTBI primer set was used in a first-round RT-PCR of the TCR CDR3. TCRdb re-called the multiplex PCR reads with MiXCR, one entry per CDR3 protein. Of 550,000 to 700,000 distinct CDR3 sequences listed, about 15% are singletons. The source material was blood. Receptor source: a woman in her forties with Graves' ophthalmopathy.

CDR3 nucleotides: TGTGCCACCAGCGCGGGAGCACCCTACAATGAGCAGTTCTTC. Translation: CATSAGAPYNEQFF. The chain employs TRBV15 and TRBJ2-1; 7 bases are a match to TRBD2. Trimming cost V 5 bases and J 2 bases; bases outside gene matches: 3. The V gene's germline CDR1 is LNHNV and CDR2 YYDKDF (reference sequence). This CDR3 is 14 amino acids long.

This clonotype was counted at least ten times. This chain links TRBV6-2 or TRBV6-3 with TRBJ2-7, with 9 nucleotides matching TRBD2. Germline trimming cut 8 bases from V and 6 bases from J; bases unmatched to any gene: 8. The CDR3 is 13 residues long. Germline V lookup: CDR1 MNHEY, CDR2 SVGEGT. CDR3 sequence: CASVGGRASEQYF. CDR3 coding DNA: TGTGCCAGCGTCGGCGGGAGGGCCAGCGAGCAGTACTTC.

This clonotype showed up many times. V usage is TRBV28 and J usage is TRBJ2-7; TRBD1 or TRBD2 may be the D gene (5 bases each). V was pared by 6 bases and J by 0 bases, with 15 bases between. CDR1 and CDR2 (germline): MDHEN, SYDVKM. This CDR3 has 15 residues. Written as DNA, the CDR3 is TGTGCCAGCAGATCTCACCGGGACGGCTCCTACGAGCAGTACTTC. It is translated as CASRSHRDGSYEQYF.

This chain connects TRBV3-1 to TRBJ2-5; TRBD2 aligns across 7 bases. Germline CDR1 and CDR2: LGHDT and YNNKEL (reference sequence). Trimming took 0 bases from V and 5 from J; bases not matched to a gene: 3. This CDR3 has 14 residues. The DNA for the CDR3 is TGTGCCAGCAGCCAAGACGGGGGAGGGGAGACCCAGTACTTC. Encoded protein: CASSQDGGGETQYF.

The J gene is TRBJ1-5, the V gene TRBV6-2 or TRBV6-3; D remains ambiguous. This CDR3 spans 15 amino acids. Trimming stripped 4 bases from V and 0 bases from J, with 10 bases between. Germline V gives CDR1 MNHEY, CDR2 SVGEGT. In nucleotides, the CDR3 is TGTGCCAGCAGTTCCAGCCCGGATAGCAATCAGCCCCAGCATTTT. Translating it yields CASSSSPDSNQPQHF.

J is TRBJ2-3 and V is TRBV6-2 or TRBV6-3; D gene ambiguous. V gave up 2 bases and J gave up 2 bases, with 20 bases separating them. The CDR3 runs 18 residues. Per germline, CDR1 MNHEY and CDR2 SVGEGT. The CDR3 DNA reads TGTGCCAGCAGTTACGCTAGTTTCTCGGGCCTACACACAGATACGCAGTATTTT. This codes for CASSYASFSGLHTDTQYF.

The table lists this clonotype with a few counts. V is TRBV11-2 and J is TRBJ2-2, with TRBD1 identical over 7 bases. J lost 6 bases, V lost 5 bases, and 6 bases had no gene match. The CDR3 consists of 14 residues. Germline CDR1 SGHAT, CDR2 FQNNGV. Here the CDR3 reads CASSQTGRAGELFF. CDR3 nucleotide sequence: TGTGCCAGCAGCCAGACAGGGCGGGCCGGGGAGCTGTTTTTT.

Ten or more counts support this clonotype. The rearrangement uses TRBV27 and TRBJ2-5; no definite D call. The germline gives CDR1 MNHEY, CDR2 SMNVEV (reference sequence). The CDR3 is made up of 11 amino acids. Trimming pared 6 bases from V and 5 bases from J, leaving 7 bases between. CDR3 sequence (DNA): TGTGCCAGCAGGTTCAGGGAGACCCAGTACTTC. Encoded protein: CASRFRETQYF.

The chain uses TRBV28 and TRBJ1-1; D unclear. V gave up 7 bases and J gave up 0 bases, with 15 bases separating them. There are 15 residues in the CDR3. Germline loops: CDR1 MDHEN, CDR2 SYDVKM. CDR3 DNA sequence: TGTGCCAGCACCTACTCCGGGGATCTGAACACTGAAGCTTTCTTT. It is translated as CASTYSGDLNTEAFF.

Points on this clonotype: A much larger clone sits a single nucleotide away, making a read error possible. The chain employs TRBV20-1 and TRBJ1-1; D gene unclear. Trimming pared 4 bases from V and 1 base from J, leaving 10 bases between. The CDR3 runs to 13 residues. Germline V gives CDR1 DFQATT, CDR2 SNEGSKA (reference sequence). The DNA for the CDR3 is TGCAGTGCTAACGACCTACCGAACACTGAAGCTTTCTTT. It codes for CSANDLPNTEAFF.

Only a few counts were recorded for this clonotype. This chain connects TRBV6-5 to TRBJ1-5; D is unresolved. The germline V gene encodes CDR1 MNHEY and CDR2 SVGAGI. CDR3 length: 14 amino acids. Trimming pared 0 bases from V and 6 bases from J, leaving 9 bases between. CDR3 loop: CASSYSAVIQPQHF. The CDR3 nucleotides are TGTGCCAGCAGTTACTCTGCGGTCATTCAGCCCCAGCATTTT.

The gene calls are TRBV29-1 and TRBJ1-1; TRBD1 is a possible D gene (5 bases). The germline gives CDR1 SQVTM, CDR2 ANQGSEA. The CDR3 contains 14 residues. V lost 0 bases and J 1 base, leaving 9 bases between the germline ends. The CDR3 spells CSVEERGRNTEAFF. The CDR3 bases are TGCAGCGTTGAAGAAAGGGGCAGGAACACTGAAGCTTTCTTT.

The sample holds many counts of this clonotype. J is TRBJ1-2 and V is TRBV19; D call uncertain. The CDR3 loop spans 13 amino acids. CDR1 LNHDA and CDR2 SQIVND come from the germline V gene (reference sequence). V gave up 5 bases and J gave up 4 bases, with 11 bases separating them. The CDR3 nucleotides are TGTGCCAGTAGTGCGACGCAGGCCTATGGCTACACCTTC. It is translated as CASSATQAYGYTF.

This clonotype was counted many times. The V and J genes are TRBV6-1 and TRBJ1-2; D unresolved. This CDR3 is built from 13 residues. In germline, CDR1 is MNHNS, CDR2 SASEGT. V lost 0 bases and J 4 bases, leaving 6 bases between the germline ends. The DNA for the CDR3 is TGTGCCAGCAGTGAAGCAGTAACCTATGGCTACACCTTC. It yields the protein CASSEAVTYGYTF.

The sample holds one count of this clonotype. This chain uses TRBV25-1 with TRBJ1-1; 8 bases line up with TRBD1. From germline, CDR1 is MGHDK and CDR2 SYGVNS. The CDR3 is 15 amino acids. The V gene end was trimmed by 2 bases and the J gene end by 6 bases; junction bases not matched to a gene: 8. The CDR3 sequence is CASSEGGQGGPEAFF. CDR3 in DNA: TGTGCCAGCAGTGAAGGCGGACAGGGAGGACCTGAAGCTTTCTTT.

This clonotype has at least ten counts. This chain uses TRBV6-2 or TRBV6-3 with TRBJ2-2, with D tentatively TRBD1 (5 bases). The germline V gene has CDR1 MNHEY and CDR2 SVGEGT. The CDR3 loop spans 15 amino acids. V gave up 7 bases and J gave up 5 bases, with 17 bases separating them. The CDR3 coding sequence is TGTGCCAGCAAAGGGGATGGTACCCGGACCGGGGAGCTGTTTTTT. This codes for CASKGDGTRTGELFF.

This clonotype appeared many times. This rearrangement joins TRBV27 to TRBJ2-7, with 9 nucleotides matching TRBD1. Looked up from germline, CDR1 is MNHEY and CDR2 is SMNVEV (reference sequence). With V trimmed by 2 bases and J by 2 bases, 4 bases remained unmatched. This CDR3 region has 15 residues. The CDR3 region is CASSLRGTGPYEQYF. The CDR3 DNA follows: TGTGCCAGCAGTTTACGCGGGACAGGGCCCTACGAGCAGTACTTC.

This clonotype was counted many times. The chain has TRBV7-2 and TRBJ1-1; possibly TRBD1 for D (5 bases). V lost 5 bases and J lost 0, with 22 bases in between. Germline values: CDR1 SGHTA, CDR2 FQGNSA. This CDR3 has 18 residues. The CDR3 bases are TGTGCCAGCAGCGTTATCGGGGGGGTCGGTGGGGTGAACACTGAAGCTTTCTTT. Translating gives CASSVIGGVGGVNTEAFF.

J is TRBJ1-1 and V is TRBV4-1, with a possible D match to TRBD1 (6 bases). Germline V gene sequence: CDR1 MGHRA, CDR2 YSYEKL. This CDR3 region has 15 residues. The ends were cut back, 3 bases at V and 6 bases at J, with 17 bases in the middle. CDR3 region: CASSQVKGEGPEAFF. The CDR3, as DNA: TGCGCCAGCAGCCAGGTCAAGGGGGAGGGACCTGAAGCTTTCTTT.

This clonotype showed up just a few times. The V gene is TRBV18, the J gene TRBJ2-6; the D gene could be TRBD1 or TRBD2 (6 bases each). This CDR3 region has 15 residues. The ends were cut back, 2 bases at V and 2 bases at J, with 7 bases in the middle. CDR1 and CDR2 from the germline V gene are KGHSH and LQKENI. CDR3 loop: CASSPGGPGANVLTF. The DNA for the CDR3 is TGTGCCAGCTCACCAGGGGGGCCTGGGGCCAACGTCCTGACTTTC.

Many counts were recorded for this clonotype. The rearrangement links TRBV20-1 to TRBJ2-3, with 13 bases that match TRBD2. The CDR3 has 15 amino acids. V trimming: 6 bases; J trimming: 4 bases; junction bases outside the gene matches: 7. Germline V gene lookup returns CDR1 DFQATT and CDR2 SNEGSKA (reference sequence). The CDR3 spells CSASGLAGTADTQYF. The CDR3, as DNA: TGCAGTGCCTCGGGACTAGCGGGAACCGCAGATACGCAGTATTTT.

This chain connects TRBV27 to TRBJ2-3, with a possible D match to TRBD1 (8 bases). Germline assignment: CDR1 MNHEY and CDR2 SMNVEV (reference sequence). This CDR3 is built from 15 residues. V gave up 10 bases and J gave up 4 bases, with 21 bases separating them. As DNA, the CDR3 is TGTGCCAACTGGTTTTGGACAGGGAGGGCAGATACGCAGTATTTT. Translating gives CANWFWTGRADTQYF.

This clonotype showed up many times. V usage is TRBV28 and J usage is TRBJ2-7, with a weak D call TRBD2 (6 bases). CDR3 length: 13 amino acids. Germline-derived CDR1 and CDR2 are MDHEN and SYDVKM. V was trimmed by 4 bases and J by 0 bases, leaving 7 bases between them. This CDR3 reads CASSWGVSYEQYF. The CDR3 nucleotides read TGTGCCAGCAGTTGGGGGGTCTCCTACGAGCAGTACTTC.